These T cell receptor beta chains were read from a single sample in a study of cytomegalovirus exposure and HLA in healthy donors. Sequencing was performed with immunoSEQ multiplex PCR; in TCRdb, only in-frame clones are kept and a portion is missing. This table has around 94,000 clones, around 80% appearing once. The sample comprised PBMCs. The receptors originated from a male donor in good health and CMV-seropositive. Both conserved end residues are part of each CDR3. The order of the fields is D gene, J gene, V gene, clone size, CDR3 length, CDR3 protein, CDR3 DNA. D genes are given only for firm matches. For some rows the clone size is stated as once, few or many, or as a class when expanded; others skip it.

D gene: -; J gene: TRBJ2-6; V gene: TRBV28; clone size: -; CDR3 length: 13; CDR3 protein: CASRGAGANVLTF; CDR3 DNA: TGTGCCAGCAGGGGAGCTGGGGCCAACGTCCTGACTTTC
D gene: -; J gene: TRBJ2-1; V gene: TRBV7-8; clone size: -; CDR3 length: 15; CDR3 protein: CASDDRSSSYNEQFF; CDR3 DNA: TGTGCCAGCGATGACAGGTCCAGCTCCTACAATGAGCAGTTCTTC
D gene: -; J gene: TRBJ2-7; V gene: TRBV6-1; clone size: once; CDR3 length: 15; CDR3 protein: CASSALGSLSHEQYF; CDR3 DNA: TGTGCCAGCAGCGCACTGGGGAGTCTCAGCCACGAGCAGTACTTC
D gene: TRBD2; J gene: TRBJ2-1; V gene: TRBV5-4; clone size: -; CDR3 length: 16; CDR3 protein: CASSQLGLAGGNEQFF; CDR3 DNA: TGTGCCAGCAGCCAACTAGGACTAGCGGGAGGCAATGAGCAGTTCTTC
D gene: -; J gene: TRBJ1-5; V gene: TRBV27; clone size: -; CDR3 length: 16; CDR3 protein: CASSLYFREPGQPQHF; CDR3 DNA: TGTGCCAGCAGTTTATATTTCAGGGAACCCGGTCAGCCCCAGCATTTT
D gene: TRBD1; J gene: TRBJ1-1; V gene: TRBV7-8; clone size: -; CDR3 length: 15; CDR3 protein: CASSSSGTANTEAFF; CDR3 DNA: TGTGCCAGCAGCTCCTCCGGGACAGCGAACACTGAAGCTTTCTTT
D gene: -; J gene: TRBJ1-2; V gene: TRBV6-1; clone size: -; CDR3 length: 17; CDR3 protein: CASSEALEQKMIYGYTF; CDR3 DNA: TGTGCCAGCAGTGAAGCGCTGGAACAGAAGATGATATATGGCTACACCTTC
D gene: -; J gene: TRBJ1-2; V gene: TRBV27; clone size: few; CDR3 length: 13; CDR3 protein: CASSLTVSYGYTF; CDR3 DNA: TGTGCCAGCAGTTTGACAGTTAGCTATGGCTACACCTTC
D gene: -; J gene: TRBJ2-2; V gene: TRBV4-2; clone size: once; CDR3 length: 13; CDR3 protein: CASRGGNTGELFF; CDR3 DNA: TGTGCCAGCAGGGGGGGGAACACCGGGGAGCTGTTTTTT
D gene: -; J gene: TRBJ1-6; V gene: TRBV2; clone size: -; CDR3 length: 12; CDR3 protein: CASSAGDSPLHF; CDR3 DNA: TGTGCCAGCAGTGCCGGGGATTCACCCCTCCACTTT
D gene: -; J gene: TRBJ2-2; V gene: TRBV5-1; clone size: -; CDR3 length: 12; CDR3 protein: CASSQGAGELFF; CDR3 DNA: TGCGCCAGCAGCCAGGGCGCCGGGGAGCTGTTTTTT
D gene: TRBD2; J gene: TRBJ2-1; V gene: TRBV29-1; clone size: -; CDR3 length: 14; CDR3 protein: CSVPSGSSYNEQFF; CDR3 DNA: TGCAGCGTTCCTAGCGGGAGCTCCTACAATGAGCAGTTCTTC
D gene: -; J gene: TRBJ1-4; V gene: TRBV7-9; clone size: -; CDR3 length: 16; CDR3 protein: CASSPGLRPSGEKLFF; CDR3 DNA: TGTGCCAGCAGCCCCGGACTTCGTCCGAGTGGTGAAAAACTGTTTTTT
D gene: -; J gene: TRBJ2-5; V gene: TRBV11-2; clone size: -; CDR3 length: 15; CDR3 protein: CASSPEDSRGETQYF; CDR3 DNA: TGTGCCAGCAGCCCCGAGGACTCTAGGGGGGAGACCCAGTACTTC
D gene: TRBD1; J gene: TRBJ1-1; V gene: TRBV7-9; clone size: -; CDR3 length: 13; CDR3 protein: CASSPQGQTEAFF; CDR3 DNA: TGTGCCAGCAGCCCACAGGGGCAGACTGAAGCTTTCTTT
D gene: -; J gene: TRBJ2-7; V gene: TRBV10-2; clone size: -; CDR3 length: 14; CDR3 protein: CASSESWVGLEQYF; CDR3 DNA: TGCGCCAGCAGTGAGTCTTGGGTTGGGCTCGAGCAGTACTTC
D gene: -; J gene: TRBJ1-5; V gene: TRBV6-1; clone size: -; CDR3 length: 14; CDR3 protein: CASSVSGGNQPQHF; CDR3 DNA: TGTGCCAGCAGTGTTTCGGGGGGCAATCAGCCCCAGCATTTT
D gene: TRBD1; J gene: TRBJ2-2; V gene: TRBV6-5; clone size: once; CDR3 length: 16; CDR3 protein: CASSYSRDRGTGELFF; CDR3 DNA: TGTGCCAGCAGTTACTCCCGGGACAGGGGCACCGGGGAGCTGTTTTTT
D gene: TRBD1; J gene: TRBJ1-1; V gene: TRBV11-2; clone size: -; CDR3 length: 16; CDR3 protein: CASSLGQGGMNTEAFF; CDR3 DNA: TGTGCCAGCAGCTTAGGACAGGGTGGGATGAACACTGAAGCTTTCTTT
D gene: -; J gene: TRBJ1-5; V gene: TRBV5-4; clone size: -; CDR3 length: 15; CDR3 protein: CASSLGTGVGQPQHF; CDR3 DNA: TGTGCCAGCAGCTTGGGGACGGGGGTCGGGCAGCCCCAGCATTTT
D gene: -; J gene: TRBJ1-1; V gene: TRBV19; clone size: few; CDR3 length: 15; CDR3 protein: CASRPSAGGNTEAFF; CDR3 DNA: TGTGCCAGTAGACCCTCCGCAGGAGGGAACACTGAAGCTTTCTTT
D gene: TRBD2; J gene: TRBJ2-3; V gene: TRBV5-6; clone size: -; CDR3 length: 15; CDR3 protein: CASSLLAGGTDTQYF; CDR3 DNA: TGTGCCAGCAGCCTCCTAGCGGGGGGAACAGATACGCAGTATTTT
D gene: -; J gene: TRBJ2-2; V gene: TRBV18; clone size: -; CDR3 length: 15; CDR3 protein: CASSPTGGFTGELFF; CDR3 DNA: TGTGCCAGCTCCCCAACGGGGGGCTTCACCGGGGAGCTGTTTTTT
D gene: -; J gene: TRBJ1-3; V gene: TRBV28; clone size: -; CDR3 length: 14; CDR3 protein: CASSRGNSGNTIYF; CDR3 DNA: TGTGCCAGCAGTAGGGGAAACTCTGGAAACACCATATATTTT